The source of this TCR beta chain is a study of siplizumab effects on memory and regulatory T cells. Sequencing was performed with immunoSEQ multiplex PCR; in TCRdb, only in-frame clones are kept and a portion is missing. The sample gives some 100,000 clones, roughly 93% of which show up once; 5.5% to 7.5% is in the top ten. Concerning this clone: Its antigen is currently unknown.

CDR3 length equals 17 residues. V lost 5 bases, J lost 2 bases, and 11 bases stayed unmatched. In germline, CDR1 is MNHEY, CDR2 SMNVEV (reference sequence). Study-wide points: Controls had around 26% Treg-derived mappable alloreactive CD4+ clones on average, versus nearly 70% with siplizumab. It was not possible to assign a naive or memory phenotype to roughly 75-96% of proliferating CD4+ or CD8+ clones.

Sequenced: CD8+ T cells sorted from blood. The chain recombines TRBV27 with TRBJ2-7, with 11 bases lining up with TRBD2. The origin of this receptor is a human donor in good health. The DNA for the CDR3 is TGTGCCAGCAGTGTTTTCACGACTAGCGGGGTGACCTACGAGCAGTACTTC. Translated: CASSVFTTSGVTYEQYF.